This T cell receptor (beta chain) was profiled in a study of response to subunit inactivated influenza vaccine. Findings and limits, study-wide: Each seasonal influenza vaccination, the authors suggested, recruits few new T cells.

The germline V and J ends were trimmed by 4 bases and 6 bases, with 15 bases remaining between them. Germline CDR1 reads SGHRS; CDR2 reads YFSETQ. The CDR3 runs to 14 residues. This clonotype was seen a few times. What it recognizes is unknown. A single record per CDR3 protein comes from TCRdb applying MiXCR to the RT-PCR reads. The sample carries about 830,000 distinct CDR3 sequences, around 18% recorded once. The TCR comes from a man aged 45-65 years who received an inactivated influenza vaccine. The V and J genes are TRBV5-1 and TRBJ2-3; possibly TRBD1 or TRBD2 for D (5 bases each). The sequences come from PBMCs from blood, collected 4 to 6 days after vaccination. The CDR3 nucleotides are TGCGCCAGCAGCCCCGGGACCTTAGCGGATACGCAGTATTTT. Protein: CASSPGTLADTQYF. Supplemented by reference TRBV5-1 and TRBJ2-3, the full variable domain reads KAGVTQTPRYLIKTRGQQVTLSCSPISGHRSVSWYQQTPGQGLQFLFEYFSETQRNKGNFPGRFSGRQFSNSRSEMNVSTLELGDSALYLCASSPGTLADTQYFGPGTRLTVL.